The sequence of this T cell receptor beta chain was determined in a study of T-cell memory formation after mild COVID-19. Overall study: TCR clusters largely stayed donor specific. Notes on the study in general: Contracting CD8+ clones were enriched in EMRA, CD4+ mainly in CM and EM.

This clonotype was seen only a few times. The antigen is not known. TCRdb used MiXCR to reprocess the 5' RACE reads, holding one entry per CDR3 protein. The data contain a few hundred thousand distinct CDR3 sequences, 15% to 20% of them singletons. The germline V gene encodes CDR1 SGHRS and CDR2 YFSETQ. The CDR3 runs to 14 residues. V was pared by 2 bases and J by 3 bases, with 11 bases between. The TCR sequence derives from a man in his late teens or twenties who had mild COVID-19 (a few samples of this study predate the infection). Cell type and time point are not known. The chain is built from TRBV5-1 and TRBJ1-1; D is perhaps TRBD1 (6 bases). The sequencing input was PBMCs or a T cell subset sorted from them (not recorded which). For the CDR3, the DNA is TGCGCCAGCAGCTTTAAGGGGGGTGACACTGAAGCTTTCTTT. This gives the protein CASSFKGGDTEAFF. The full variable domain, with the rest looked up from reference TRBV5-1 and TRBJ1-1, is KAGVTQTPRYLIKTRGQQVTLSCSPISGHRSVSWYQQTPGQGLQFLFEYFSETQRNKGNFPGRFSGRQFSNSRSEMNVSTLELGDSALYLCASSFKGGDTEAFFGQGTRLTVV.